Following are 11 T cell receptor beta chains from one sample sequenced in a study of early T cells in non-severe SARS-CoV-2 infection. TCRdb redid the calling of the 5' RACE reads with MiXCR, one entry per CDR3 protein. The data hold about 61,000 distinct CDR3 sequences, with 10% to 12% observed a single time. Sequenced sample: whole blood. The receptors derive from an adult who was a healthcare worker with PCR-confirmed SARS-CoV-2 infection or an uninfected control (not recorded which).

The sample holds a few counts of this clonotype. This chain connects TRBV29-1 to TRBJ2-1; D is perhaps TRBD1 (6 bases). Germline V CDR1 and CDR2: SQVTM, ANQGSEA. The CDR3 is 15 amino acids. V gave up 4 bases and J gave up 1 base, with 14 bases separating them. The CDR3 DNA is TGCAGCGTTGGGAGCAACAGGGTATCCTACAATGAGCAGTTCTTC. As protein: CSVGSNRVSYNEQFF.

This clonotype was counted ten times or more. The V gene is TRBV10-3, the J gene TRBJ2-7, with 7 bases that match TRBD1. Germline V lookup: CDR1 ENHRY, CDR2 SYGVKD. The CDR3 totals 14 residues. Losses at the gene ends were 1 base for V and 4 bases for J; bases not matched to a gene: 4. CDR3 nucleotides: TGTGCCATCAGTGAGTTAGGGGGCGGGTACGAGCAGTACTTC. It yields the protein CAISELGGGYEQYF.

This clonotype has just a few counts. The CDR3 reads CASSLYPWGINSPLHF. CDR3 in DNA: TGTGCCAGCAGCTTGTACCCTTGGGGTATCAATTCACCCCTCCACTTT. This chain connects TRBV5-6 to TRBJ1-6; D not certain. Germline-derived CDR1 and CDR2 are SGHDT and YYEEEE. The V end was cut by 1 base, the J end by 7 bases, with 15 bases between. CDR3 length: 16 amino acids.

This clonotype was seen more than once but under ten times. The CDR3 DNA reads as TGTGCCAGCAGCTTGGTGGGGGCCCACGAGCAGTACTTC. It translates to CASSLVGAHEQYF. V and J are TRBV7-9 and TRBJ2-7; perhaps TRBD1 as D (6 bases). CDR1 is SEHNR and CDR2 is FQNEAQ in the germline V gene (reference sequence). The CDR3 extends over 13 amino acids. V lost 3 bases, J lost 5 bases, and 11 bases lay in between.

This clonotype has only a few counts. V usage is TRBV5-1 and J usage is TRBJ2-7; D is possibly TRBD1 (6 bases). V was pared by 1 base and J by 4 bases, with 12 bases between. Germline V gene sequence: CDR1 SGHRS, CDR2 YFSETQ. This CDR3 has 14 residues. CDR3 amino acids: CASSLRQGSYEQYF. CDR3 coding DNA: TGCGCCAGCAGCTTGCGGCAGGGGAGTTACGAGCAGTACTTC.

This clonotype was recorded many times. The J gene is TRBJ2-5, the V gene TRBV18; D assignment may be TRBD1 or TRBD2 (5 bases each). The CDR3 totals 18 residues. Germline V gives CDR1 KGHSH, CDR2 LQKENI. The V and J ends lost 4 bases and 2 bases respectively, with 23 bases between them. The CDR3 sequence is CASSHLLRPGTRQETQYF. DNA for the CDR3: TGTGCCAGCTCACATCTGCTTCGCCCCGGGACCCGGCAAGAGACCCAGTACTTC.

There are many counts of this clonotype. This chain joins TRBV11-2 and TRBJ2-5; 12 nucleotides align to TRBD2. The V and J ends lost 5 bases and 5 bases, in that order; junction bases with no gene match: 6. Germline lookup yields CDR1 SGHAT and CDR2 FQNNGV. CDR3 length equals 15 residues. The chain's CDR3 is CASSLRLAGVETQYF. The CDR3 DNA is TGTGCCAGCAGCCTCCGACTAGCGGGGGTTGAGACCCAGTACTTC.

The gene calls are TRBV20-1 and TRBJ1-1; D gene uncertain. The length of the CDR3 is 13 residues. V was cut by 3 bases and J by 1 base, with 9 bases left in between. CDR1 and CDR2 (germline): DFQATT, SNEGSKA (reference sequence). CDR3 nucleotide sequence: TGCAGTGCTAGGTCGGGATCGAACACTGAAGCTTTCTTT. This translates into CSARSGSNTEAFF.

The J gene is TRBJ2-4, the V gene TRBV18, with 11 bases aligning to TRBD2. The CDR3 length is 15 residues. From germline, CDR1 is KGHSH and CDR2 LQKENI. Germline trimming cut 0 bases from V and 8 bases from J; bases unmatched to any gene: 3. The CDR3 sequence: CASSPPSGGADIQYF. The CDR3 nucleotides are TGTGCCAGCTCACCACCTAGCGGGGGGGCGGACATTCAGTACTTC.

V and J are TRBV12-3 or TRBV12-4 and TRBJ2-6, with D possibly matching TRBD2 (5 bases). Trimming left V 7 bases short and J 4 bases short, with 23 bases between. The CDR3 consists of 18 residues. CDR3 in DNA: TGTGCCAGCACCGTTTCGAGCGACCGAGGGTCAGGGGCCAACGTCCTGACTTTC. Its protein is CASTVSSDRGSGANVLTF.

The rearrangement links TRBV3-1 to TRBJ2-3; 9 bases map to TRBD2. V lost 6 bases and J lost 4; bases outside the gene matches: 11. CDR3 length: 16 amino acids. Germline V CDR1 and CDR2: LGHDT, YNNKEL (reference sequence). Here the CDR3 DNA reads TGTGCCAGCAGTCCTTTCCTAGCGGGGTCGTCAGATACGCAGTATTTT. It encodes CASSPFLAGSSDTQYF.